Many counts were recorded for the clone carrying this TCR beta chain. Antigen: not known. This record comes from a study of human T cells and chemical hapten exposure. Study details: A mostly female patient group had alopecia areata, totalis or universalis.

Time point given: patch test 1, 2 weeks after DPC sensitization. Treatment of the sample: therapeutic diphenylcyclopropenone sensitization with weekly scalp DPC. V lost 6 bases and J lost 7; bases outside the gene matches: 8. Germline V lookup: CDR1 MNHEY, CDR2 SVGEGT. The CDR3 spans 14 residues. The study's findings and limits: Each of the donors had alopecia, so their immune responses may not resemble those of healthy people. After DPC sensitization, TCRs above 1 in 1000 frequency showed no change.

TCRdb independently ran MiXCR on the RACE reads; one entry per CDR3 protein. The sample lists about 100,000 distinct CDR3 sequences, approximately 9.9% seen once, with approximately 4% in the top ten. J is TRBJ2-1 and V is TRBV6-2 or TRBV6-3; 8 bases agree with TRBD1. Sequenced here: whole blood, sampled in connection with sensitization to the hapten diphenylcyclopropenone (DPC). The clonotype was recovered from a woman aged 40 to 55 with alopecia areata. Some clones in this sample may be carry-over from other donors' samples. The CDR3 protein is CASRLTGAGNEQFF. The CDR3 DNA is TGTGCCAGCAGGCTGACAGGGGCAGGGAATGAGCAGTTCTTC.